These 29 T cell receptor beta chains were all obtained from the same sample, sequenced in a study of cytomegalovirus exposure and HLA in healthy donors. Primers included in the PCR were 60 Vbeta and 13 Jbeta primers. Clones were sequenced by immunoSEQ multiplex PCR, and TCRdb holds only the in-frame ones, with some missing. This table holds under 200,000 clones, roughly 85% found once. Sample: PBMCs. These receptors all come from a woman between 18 and 30 years old in good health and CMV-seronegative.

V usage is TRBV11-2 and J usage is TRBJ2-1; 7 nucleotides align to TRBD2. The CDR3 contains 15 residues. CDR1 SGHAT and CDR2 FQNNGV come from the germline V gene. The trim removed 1 base at V and 8 bases at J, leaving 8 bases unmatched. In DNA form, the CDR3 reads TGTGCCAGCAGCTTAGGGGGCGGGAGAGTCGATGAGCAGTTCTTC. This codes for CASSLGGGRVDEQFF. The variable domain in full, completed from reference TRBV11-2 and TRBJ2-1, reads EAGVAQSPRYKIIEKRQSVAFWCNPISGHATLYWYQQILGQGPKLLIQFQNNGVVDDSQLPKDRFSAERLKGVDSTLKIQPAKLEDSAVYLCASSLGGGRVDEQFFGPGTRLTVL.

The chain couples TRBV27 to TRBJ2-6; TRBD1 matches 10 bases. With 6 bases clipped from V and 1 base from J, the junction kept 6 bases outside the gene matches. CDR3 length: 17 amino acids. In germline, CDR1 is MNHEY, CDR2 SMNVEV (reference sequence). The CDR3 DNA reads as TGTGCCAGCAGCCCCCGGGACAGGGGTTCTGGGGCCAACGTCCTGACTTTC. It yields the protein CASSPRDRGSGANVLTF.

CDR3: CASSEMMAGRGHEQYF. The CDR3 nucleotides read TGTGCCAGCAGTGAAATGATGGCTGGGAGAGGGCACGAGCAGTACTTC. This chain links TRBV6-1 with TRBJ2-7, with D tentatively TRBD2 (5 bases). Germline V gives CDR1 MNHNS, CDR2 SASEGT. This CDR3 comprises 16 residues. V lost 2 bases and J 5 bases, leaving 19 bases between the germline ends.

This chain joins TRBV10-3 and TRBJ2-5; 8 bases agree with TRBD1. Unmatched junction bases numbered 17, after V lost 9 bases and J lost 2 bases. Per germline, CDR1 ENHRY and CDR2 SYGVKD. The CDR3 is made up of 17 amino acids. CDR3 in amino acids: CAIASQGRQGTQETQYF. CDR3 in DNA: TGTGCCATAGCATCTCAGGGAAGACAGGGGACACAAGAGACCCAGTACTTC.

This clone has just a few counts. V gene TRBV6-9 combines with J gene TRBJ1-2; D is unclear. Germline CDR1 and CDR2: MNHGY and SVAAGI. Trimming took 8 bases from V and 8 from J, leaving 18 bases between them. The CDR3 consists of 13 residues. The CDR3 DNA is TGTGCCAGCCCCAGGAGGGTTGGTGTGGGCTACACCTTC. Translation gives CASPRRVGVGYTF.

This chain links TRBV27 with TRBJ2-1, with TRBD2 matching 11 bases. The V gene end was trimmed by 9 bases and the J gene end by 4 bases; junction bases not matched to a gene: 8. Germline lookup yields CDR1 MNHEY and CDR2 SMNVEV (reference sequence). This CDR3 spans 15 amino acids. CDR3 DNA: TGTGCCAGTAAACCGGGACTAGCGGAATACAATGAGCAGTTCTTC. This gives the protein CASKPGLAEYNEQFF.

The chain carries TRBV11-2 and TRBJ2-3, with D maybe TRBD1 (6 bases). In germline, CDR1 is SGHAT, CDR2 FQNNGV. Trimming removed 4 bases from V and 3 bases from J, with 17 bases in between. The CDR3 length is 16 residues. CDR3 DNA sequence: TGTGCCAGCAGCTCGGGGCGTGCCGGGACAACAGATACGCAGTATTTT. It translates to CASSSGRAGTTDTQYF.

This sequence joins TRBV18 and TRBJ1-2; TRBD1 might be the D (6 bases). V was trimmed by 6 bases and J by 0 bases, leaving 17 bases between them. Germline CDR1 is KGHSH and CDR2 is LQKENI. The CDR3 totals 16 residues. The CDR3 sequence is CASSSDRLTTNYGYTF. For the CDR3, the DNA is TGTGCCAGCTCCTCCGACAGGCTTACAACTAACTATGGCTACACCTTC. Filled out from reference TRBV18 and TRBJ1-2, the complete variable domain reads NAGVMQNPRHLVRRRGQEARLRCSPMKGHSHVYWYRQLPEEGLKFMVYLQKENIIDESGMPKERFSAEFPKEGPSILRIQQVVRGDSAAYFCASSSDRLTTNYGYTFGSGTRLTVV.

The chain uses TRBV11-2 and TRBJ1-1; TRBD1 might be the D (6 bases). CDR1 is SGHAT, CDR2 FQNNGV, per germline. The CDR3 consists of 15 residues. Trimming shortened V by 1 base and J by 1 base, and 10 bases separated the two germline ends. The CDR3 sequence is CASSLAYRANTEAFF. CDR3 bases: TGTGCCAGCAGCTTAGCGTACAGGGCGAACACTGAAGCTTTCTTT. Filled out from reference TRBV11-2 and TRBJ1-1, the complete variable domain reads EAGVAQSPRYKIIEKRQSVAFWCNPISGHATLYWYQQILGQGPKLLIQFQNNGVVDDSQLPKDRFSAERLKGVDSTLKIQPAKLEDSAVYLCASSLAYRANTEAFFGQGTRLTVV.

The rearrangement links TRBV19 to TRBJ2-1; D unclear. The V gene's germline CDR1 is LNHDA and CDR2 SQIVND (reference sequence). Trimming took off 3 bases at V and 3 bases at J, with 12 bases between the two ends. This CDR3 has 15 amino acids. CDR3 in DNA: TGTGCCAGTAGTATCGAGGTCCTTTACTACAATGAGCAGTTCTTC. Translation: CASSIEVLYYNEQFF.

J is TRBJ2-3 and V is TRBV5-5, with TRBD2 matching over 10 bases. The V gene end was trimmed by 4 bases and the J gene end by 1 base; junction bases not matched to a gene: 3. The CDR3 spans 15 residues. The V gene's germline CDR1 is SGHKS and CDR2 YYEKEE (reference sequence). The CDR3 DNA is TGTGCCAGCAGCAAAGCGGGAGGGGGCACAGATACGCAGTATTTT. Translated, it gives CASSKAGGGTDTQYF.

This clone was found once. The rearrangement links TRBV30 to TRBJ2-5, with 10 bases that match TRBD1. CDR3 length: 14 residues. V shed 3 bases, J shed 1 base, and the junction held 2 bases outside the gene matches. Germline CDR1 GTSNPN, CDR2 SVGIG (reference sequence). The CDR3 DNA sequence: TGTGCCTGGAGCCGGGACAGGGGCCAAGAGACCCAGTACTTC. Translated: CAWSRDRGQETQYF.

This clone showed up just once. The chain couples TRBV21-1 to TRBJ2-7; the table calls TRBD2, which could not be checked here. TRBV21-1 constitutes a pseudogene. The CDR3 covers 15 residues. The DNA for the CDR3 is TGTGCCAGCAGCAAACCGGCTAGCGGGAAGTACGAGCAGTACGTC. This encodes CASSKPASGKYEQYV.

V and J are TRBV9 and TRBJ1-2; tentatively, D is TRBD1 (6 bases). The CDR3 runs 11 residues. Between the trimmed V and J ends, which lost 4 bases and 11 bases, there was a span of 12 bases. From germline, CDR1 is SGDLS and CDR2 YYNGEE. The CDR3 DNA sequence: TGTGCCAGCAGCTCCAACAGGGAATACACCTTC. Protein sequence: CASSSNREYTF.

The CDR3 DNA reads as TGTGCCAGTAGTTCTCCGGGACTAGCGGGAGTGCCCCTCGGAACCGGGGAGCTGTTTTTT. Translation: CASSSPGLAGVPLGTGELFF. The chain has TRBV19 and TRBJ2-2; 14 bases agree with TRBD2. Per the germline V gene, CDR1 is LNHDA and CDR2 is SQIVND (reference sequence). The CDR3 is made up of 20 amino acids. V lost 5 bases to trimming and J lost 5 bases; unmatched junction nucleotides: 16.

The chain combines TRBV28 with TRBJ2-7; D unresolved. Germline CDR1 is MDHEN and CDR2 is SYDVKM. The CDR3 sequence is 15 residues long. The V and J ends lost 3 bases and 0 bases respectively, with 12 bases between them. CDR3 sequence (DNA): TGTGCCAGCAGTTTTTCTGATTCGAGCTCCTACGAGCAGTACTTC. Protein product: CASSFSDSSSYEQYF.

V and J are TRBV4-2 and TRBJ2-7; TRBD2 matches 7 bases. V trimming: 3 bases; J trimming: 4 bases; junction bases outside the gene matches: 12. The CDR3 sequence is 16 residues long. The germline gives CDR1 LGHNA, CDR2 YNFKEQ. The DNA of the CDR3 is TGTGCCAGCAGCCAGGGTACAGCGGGACTAACTTACGAGCAGTACTTC. Translating gives CASSQGTAGLTYEQYF.

CDR3 coding DNA: TGTGCCAGTAGTATAGACGACAGAACCTATGGCTACACCTTC. It encodes CASSIDDRTYGYTF. This rearrangement joins TRBV19 to TRBJ1-2, with D perhaps matching TRBD1 (5 bases). The CDR3 consists of 14 residues. CDR1 LNHDA and CDR2 SQIVND come from the germline V gene (reference sequence). V was pared by 0 bases and J by 4 bases, with 9 bases between.

The chain combines TRBV28 with TRBJ2-3; the D gene is possibly TRBD2 (5 bases). Per the germline V gene, CDR1 is MDHEN and CDR2 is SYDVKM. V shed 5 bases and J shed 11 bases, with 14 bases lying between them. CDR3 length: 12 residues. The CDR3 DNA reads as TGTGCCAGCAGTAAGGGCGGAGGCAGGCAGTATTTT. This sequence encodes CASSKGGGRQYF.

V is TRBV4-1 and J is TRBJ1-5; 8 positions match TRBD1. This CDR3 has 17 amino acids. V trimming: 2 bases; J trimming: 0 bases; junction bases outside the gene matches: 6. Looked up from germline, CDR1 is MGHRA and CDR2 is YSYEKL. DNA of the CDR3: TGCGCCAGCAGCCAAATAGGACAGGGCTATAGCAATCAGCCCCAGCATTTT. Its translation is CASSQIGQGYSNQPQHF.

The chain is built from TRBV6-5 and TRBJ1-3; D uncertain. This CDR3 spans 14 amino acids. V was shortened by 6 bases and J by 0 bases, with 9 bases between the two germline ends. From germline, CDR1 is MNHEY and CDR2 SVGAGI. CDR3 loop: CASRAENSGNTIYF. CDR3 coding DNA: TGTGCCAGCAGAGCGGAGAACTCTGGAAACACCATATATTTT.

V is TRBV19 and J is TRBJ2-1, with a tentative D call TRBD2 (6 bases). V was pared by 8 bases and J by 8 bases, with 22 bases between. The CDR3 is 15 residues long. Germline-derived CDR1 and CDR2 are LNHDA and SQIVND (reference sequence). CDR3 DNA: TGTGCCAGTTTTGCCGCGGGATCGGGTAGGGATGAGCAGTTCTTC. Its translation: CASFAAGSGRDEQFF.

The V call is TRBV5-1, the J call TRBJ2-5, with 9 bases matching TRBD2. The J segment lost 6 bases and the V segment lost 0 bases, leaving 9 bases of the junction unmatched. This CDR3 comprises 16 residues. Germline V lookup: CDR1 SGHRS, CDR2 YFSETQ. Written as DNA, the CDR3 is TGCGCCAGCAGCTTGGCCCTAGCGGGATCGGGGAAGACCCAGTACTTC. It is translated as CASSLALAGSGKTQYF.

J is TRBJ2-1 and V is TRBV19; 8 bases fit TRBD1. This CDR3 is built from 14 residues. Germline CDR1 and CDR2: LNHDA and SQIVND (reference sequence). J lost 8 bases, V lost 6 bases, and 9 bases had no gene match. DNA of the CDR3: TGTGCCAGTAGAGTGATCCAGGGGGCATATGAGCAGTTCTTC. Its translation: CASRVIQGAYEQFF.

The gene calls are TRBV19 and TRBJ1-4, with 7 bases matching TRBD1. The length of the CDR3 is 15 residues. CDR1 LNHDA and CDR2 SQIVND come from the germline V gene (reference sequence). V lost 9 bases and J lost 8; bases outside the gene matches: 15. The CDR3: CASLGDEGAREKLFF. In DNA form, the CDR3 reads TGTGCCAGCCTCGGGGACGAGGGGGCGCGCGAAAAACTGTTTTTT. The entire variable domain, with the rest obtained from reference TRBV19 and TRBJ1-4, is as follows: DGGITQSPKYLFRKEGQNVTLSCEQNLNHDAMYWYRQDPGQGLRLIYYSQIVNDFQKGDIAEGYSVSREKKESFPLTVTSAQKNPTAFYLCASLGDEGAREKLFFGSGTQLSVL.

This clone was counted once. Written as DNA, the CDR3 is TGTGCCTGGCAACGTCCGGGACAGGGATTCGGCCTAGCGGGAGGCGAGCAGTACTTC. Translation: CAWQRPGQGFGLAGGEQYF. The rearrangement links TRBV30 to TRBJ2-7, with TRBD2 matching 11 bases. CDR1 GTSNPN and CDR2 SVGIG come from the germline V gene (reference sequence). V trimming: 5 bases; J trimming: 6 bases; junction bases outside the gene matches: 24. The CDR3 is made up of 19 amino acids.

The chain combines TRBV7-2 with TRBJ2-3; TRBD2 aligns across 7 bases. This CDR3 is 17 amino acids long. Unmatched junction bases numbered 12, after V lost 1 base and J lost 5 bases. Per the germline V gene, CDR1 is SGHTA and CDR2 is FQGNSA. The CDR3 reads CASSLGGSGRARDTQYF. The DNA of the CDR3 is TGTGCCAGCAGCTTAGGGGGTAGTGGGAGGGCCAGAGATACGCAGTATTTT.

The rearrangement joins TRBV19 to TRBJ2-7, with 7 bases matching TRBD2. The CDR3 sequence is 14 residues long. Germline CDR1 is LNHDA and CDR2 is SQIVND (reference sequence). Germline trimming cut 11 bases from V and 0 bases from J; bases unmatched to any gene: 10. Here the CDR3 reads CAGGVEAVSYEQYF. DNA for the CDR3: TGTGCCGGGGGGGTGGAGGCGGTCTCCTACGAGCAGTACTTC.

The chain joins TRBV7-2 to TRBJ2-3, with TRBD2 identical over 10 bases. Germline V gene sequence: CDR1 SGHTA, CDR2 FQGNSA. CDR3 length equals 15 residues. The V gene end was trimmed by 4 bases and the J gene end by 2 bases; junction bases not matched to a gene: 3. The CDR3 loop is CASSSAGGFTDTQYF. In DNA form, the CDR3 reads TGTGCCAGCAGCTCAGCGGGAGGGTTCACAGATACGCAGTATTTT.